The rows below give T cell receptor beta chains drawn from one sample of a study of neurological immune-mediated disorders. MiXCR, run by TCRdb on the 5' RACE reads, gives a single entry per CDR3 protein. The sample yields fewer than 80,000 distinct CDR3 sequences, around 5.2% seen once. Sequencing input: PBMCs. The receptors were gathered from a woman between 50 and 59 years old with multiple sclerosis. The CDR3 runs from the conserved cysteine through the conserved F or W. The D gene is left open where the match is weak. Expanded clones get a size class; other rows say once, few or many, or leave the size out.

many	TRBD2	TRBV4-1	TRBJ2-6	CASSQEKDAGGPSGANVLTF	TGCGCCAGCAGCCAAGAGAAGGACGCGGGAGGGCCCTCTGGGGCCAACGTCCTGACTTTC
many	-	TRBV29-1	TRBJ2-5	CSVEEGYRDQYF	TGCAGCGTTGAAGAAGGGTACAGGGACCAGTACTTC
many	-	TRBV5-1	TRBJ1-1	CASSLVGGRTEAFF	TGCGCCAGCAGCTTGGTAGGGGGTCGTACTGAAGCTTTCTTT
-	TRBD1	TRBV12-3/TRBV12-4	TRBJ2-3	CASSFGTAGTDTQYF	TGTGCCAGCAGTTTTGGGACAGCTGGCACAGATACGCAGTATTTT
many	TRBD1	TRBV12-3/TRBV12-4	TRBJ2-2	CASSSRGRDTGELFF	TGTGCCAGCAGTTCCAGGGGGCGCGATACCGGGGAGCTGTTTTTT
many	-	TRBV25-1	TRBJ1-2	CASSELYSYGYTF	TGTGCCAGCAGTGAATTGTACAGCTATGGCTACACCTTC
many	-	TRBV15	TRBJ2-1	CATSTRQVYNEQFF	TGTGCCACCAGCACGCGACAGGTTTACAATGAGCAGTTCTTC
many	TRBD2	TRBV12-3/TRBV12-4	TRBJ2-1	CASSLGGGAGEQFF	TGTGCCAGCAGTTTGGGCGGGGGGGCTGGTGAGCAGTTCTTC
many	-	TRBV6-2/TRBV6-3	TRBJ2-2	CASSKLAPGELFF	TGTGCCAGCAGCAAACTAGCCCCCGGGGAGCTGTTTTTT
-	-	TRBV19	TRBJ1-1	CAKKPVEMNTEAFF	TGTGCCAAAAAGCCGGTGGAGATGAACACTGAAGCTTTCTTT
many	TRBD1	TRBV4-1	TRBJ1-1	CASSQDLGTGRTEAFF	TGCGCCAGCAGCCAAGATTTGGGGACAGGGAGGACTGAAGCTTTCTTT
-	-	TRBV7-6	TRBJ2-5	CASSSGWMRQETQYF	TGTGCCAGCAGCTCAGGGTGGATGAGGCAAGAGACCCAGTACTTC
few	TRBD2	TRBV20-1	TRBJ2-1	CSALGLAEFYNEQFF	TGCAGTGCCCTTGGACTAGCGGAGTTTTACAATGAGCAGTTCTTC
many	TRBD1	TRBV20-1	TRBJ1-2	CSPNPGRGAGYTF	TGCAGTCCAAACCCCGGCAGGGGGGCGGGCTACACCTTC
many	-	TRBV10-1	TRBJ2-3	CASSEFGTDTQYF	TGCGCCAGCAGTGAGTTCGGCACAGATACGCAGTATTTT
many	-	TRBV5-1	TRBJ1-1	CASSTDTGKTEAFF	TGCGCCAGCAGCACGGACACAGGGAAAACTGAAGCTTTCTTT
many	-	TRBV6-5	TRBJ1-3	CASSYSKLGHLSGNTIYF	TGTGCCAGCAGTTACTCGAAATTGGGACACCTCTCTGGAAACACCATATATTTT
many	-	TRBV7-8	TRBJ1-1	CASSLYQNTEAFF	TGTGCCAGCAGCCTTTATCAGAACACTGAAGCTTTCTTT
many	-	TRBV12-3/TRBV12-4	TRBJ1-2	CASSRRGNGNGYTF	TGTGCCAGCAGTCGAAGGGGGAATGGGAATGGCTACACCTTC
many	TRBD1	TRBV6-5	TRBJ1-6	CASSPGQGANSPLHF	TGTGCCAGCAGCCCAGGACAGGGGGCGAATTCACCCCTCCACTTT
-	-	TRBV7-9	TRBJ1-6	CASSLQGGSLNF	TGTGCCAGCAGCCTTCAAGGGGGGTCCCTCAACTTT
many	TRBD2	TRBV5-6	TRBJ2-3	CASTGGFTDTQYF	TGTGCCAGCACGGGAGGATTCACAGATACGCAGTATTTT
many	-	TRBV5-1	TRBJ2-5	CASSLVGGYTEETQYF	TGCGCCAGCAGCTTGGTTGGGGGATATACGGAAGAGACCCAGTACTTC
-	-	TRBV6-5	TRBJ2-3	CASSRGLVTDTQYF	TGTGCCAGCAGCCGGGGCCTTGTCACAGATACGCAGTATTTT
many	TRBD1	TRBV7-2	TRBJ1-2	CASSLRQGAGYGYTF	TGTGCCAGCAGCTTGAGACAGGGGGCGGGCTATGGCTACACCTTC